The 2 T cell receptor beta chains listed next were all sequenced from one sample in a study of beta chain features in type 1 diabetes. cDNA synthesis used the whole RNA isolate, giving expressed TCRB sequences. TCRdb keeps only in-frame clones here, not all; method: immunoSEQ multiplex PCR. The sample includes under 450,000 clones, approximately 15% of them seen just once. The sequenced material came from naive CD4+ T cells from blood. The receptor set was obtained from a man under 40 in good health.

This clone occurred a few times. The chain uses TRBV29-1 and TRBJ1-2; TRBD1 aligns across 9 bases. Per the germline V gene, CDR1 is SQVTM and CDR2 is ANQGSEA. Germline trimming cut 7 bases from V and 8 bases from J; bases unmatched to any gene: 5. This CDR3 region has 11 residues. This CDR3 is CSGGQGTGYTF. The CDR3 coding sequence is TGCAGCGGAGGACAGGGGACCGGCTACACCTTC. Supplemented by reference TRBV29-1 and TRBJ1-2, the full variable domain reads SAVISQKPSRDICQRGTSLTIQCQVDSQVTMMFWYRQQPGQSLTLIATANQGSEATYESGFVIDKFPISRPNLTFSTLTVSNMSPEDSSIYLCSGGQGTGYTFGSGTRLTVV.

In this sample, this clone turned up a few times. Within the sample, other DNA sequences also encode this same CDR3. This chain connects TRBV29-1 to TRBJ2-1; no firm D call. Trimming shortened V by 7 bases and J by 4 bases, and 8 bases separated the two germline ends. Per the germline V gene, CDR1 is SQVTM and CDR2 is ANQGSEA. There are 11 residues in the CDR3. The CDR3 coding sequence is TGCAGCGGCGGACCGTACAATGAGCAGTTCTTC. Protein product: CSGGPYNEQFF.